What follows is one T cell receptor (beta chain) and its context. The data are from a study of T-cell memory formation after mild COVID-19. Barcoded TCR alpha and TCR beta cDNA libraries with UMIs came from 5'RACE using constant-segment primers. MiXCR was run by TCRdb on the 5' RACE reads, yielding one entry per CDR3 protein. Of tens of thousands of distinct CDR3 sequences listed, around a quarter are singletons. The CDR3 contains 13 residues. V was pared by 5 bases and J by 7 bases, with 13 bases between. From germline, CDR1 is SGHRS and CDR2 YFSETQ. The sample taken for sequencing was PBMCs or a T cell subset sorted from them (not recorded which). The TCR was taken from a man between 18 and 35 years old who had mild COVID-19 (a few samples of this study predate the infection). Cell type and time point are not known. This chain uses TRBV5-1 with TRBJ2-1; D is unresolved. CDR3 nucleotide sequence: TGCGCCAGCAGGCCCTTGCTGGGGAATGAGCAGTTCTTC. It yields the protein CASRPLLGNEQFF.